A single sample is the source of the 18 T cell receptor beta chains below, sequenced in a study of CD8 T cells in Susac syndrome. Random hexamers were used to reverse transcribe roughly 0.5 to 1 ug of RNA. TCRdb processed the immunoSEQ multiplex PCR reads anew with MiXCR; each CDR3 protein has one entry. There are roughly 130,000 distinct CDR3 sequences in the sample; around 94% occur only once, and approximately 0.12% lies in the top ten. The sequenced sample was CD4+ T cells from PBMCs. These receptors were obtained from a human donor with multiple sclerosis.

The V gene is TRBV12-3 or TRBV12-4, the J gene TRBJ2-1, with 10 bases fitting TRBD2. Trimming at V came to 5 bases and at J to 0 bases, leaving 7 bases not matched to a gene. The CDR3 extends over 17 amino acids. The CDR3 DNA reads TGTGCCAGCAGTCAAGCTAGCGGGAGACTCTCCTACAATGAGCAGTTCTTC. It translates to CASSQASGRLSYNEQFF.

V gene TRBV28 combines with J gene TRBJ1-2, with D tentatively TRBD1 (5 bases). The V and J ends lost 7 bases and 2 bases respectively, with 11 bases between them. This CDR3 contains 13 residues. CDR1 is MDHEN and CDR2 is SYDVKM in the germline V gene. In DNA form, the CDR3 reads TGTGCCAGCACGATCGAGGGGAACTATGGCTACACCTTC. This sequence encodes CASTIEGNYGYTF.

The gene calls are TRBV5-1 and TRBJ2-7; 10 bases match TRBD1. V shed 4 bases, J shed 7 bases, and the junction held 11 bases outside the gene matches. Germline CDR1 is SGHRS and CDR2 is YFSETQ. This CDR3 is 15 amino acids long. The CDR3 sequence is CASSIGTGDFWEQYF. In nucleotides, the CDR3 is TGCGCCAGCAGCATTGGGACAGGGGATTTTTGGGAGCAGTACTTC.

The rearrangement links TRBV30 to TRBJ1-1, with D perhaps TRBD1 (6 bases). CDR3 length equals 14 residues. V lost 3 bases and J lost 1, with 12 bases in between. CDR1 and CDR2 from the germline V gene are GTSNPN and SVGIG (reference sequence). The CDR3 bases are TGTGCCTGGAGCCCGGGACACCAGAACACTGAAGCTTTCTTT. This gives the protein CAWSPGHQNTEAFF.

The rearrangement links TRBV20-1 to TRBJ1-1; TRBD1 is a possible D gene (5 bases). Germline V gene sequence: CDR1 DFQATT, CDR2 SNEGSKA (reference sequence). The CDR3 runs to 15 residues. Trimming stripped 1 base from V and 0 bases from J, with 12 bases between. CDR3 protein: CSARGQGRMNTEAFF. The DNA for the CDR3 is TGCAGTGCTAGAGGGCAGGGCCGTATGAACACTGAAGCTTTCTTT.

This clonotype was seen just once. The rearrangement uses TRBV6-2 or TRBV6-3 and TRBJ2-7; 7 bases map to TRBD1. J gave up 6 bases and V 6 bases, and 5 bases lay outside the gene matches. The CDR3 covers 12 residues. Germline CDR1 reads MNHEY; CDR2 reads SVGEGT. CDR3 nucleotide sequence: TGTGCCAGCAGAAAAACAGGGGCCGAGCAGTACTTC. The encoded protein is CASRKTGAEQYF.

The rearrangement links TRBV28 to TRBJ1-5; D not resolved. Looked up from germline, CDR1 is MDHEN and CDR2 is SYDVKM. The CDR3 is 12 amino acids. Trimming stripped 6 bases from V and 5 bases from J, with 8 bases between. CDR3 region: CASREGDQPQHF. The CDR3 region has the DNA TGTGCCAGCAGGGAGGGAGATCAGCCCCAGCATTTT.

The chain couples TRBV2 to TRBJ2-1, with 9 positions matching TRBD2. The ends lost 6 bases at V and 10 bases at J; junction bases unmatched: 10. Germline lookup yields CDR1 SNHLY and CDR2 FYNNEI. This CDR3 is built from 14 residues. CDR3: CASRKRGESQEQFF. CDR3 nucleotides: TGTGCCAGCAGGAAGCGGGGGGAGAGCCAGGAGCAGTTCTTC.

This chain connects TRBV14 to TRBJ2-3, with 9 bases matching TRBD2. CDR1 is SGHDN, CDR2 FVKESK, per germline. V trimming: 5 bases; J trimming: 3 bases; junction bases outside the gene matches: 6. The CDR3 is 15 residues long. The CDR3 region is CASSAAGGWTDTQYF. DNA of the CDR3: TGTGCCAGCAGCGCAGCGGGAGGTTGGACAGATACGCAGTATTTT.

This clonotype was recorded only once. V gene TRBV5-4 combines with J gene TRBJ1-6; D gene ambiguous. Germline CDR1 SGHNT, CDR2 YYREEE (reference sequence). The CDR3 extends over 16 amino acids. The V end lost 4 bases, the J end lost 2 bases, and 13 bases lay between the germline ends. This CDR3 reads CASSRRQPAYNSPLHF. The CDR3 nucleotides read TGTGCCAGCAGCCGGAGGCAGCCGGCCTATAATTCACCCCTCCACTTT. Filled out from reference TRBV5-4 and TRBJ1-6, the complete variable domain reads ETGVTQSPTHLIKTRGQQVTLRCSSQSGHNTVSWYQQALGQGPQFIFQYYREEENGRGNFPPRFSGLQFPNYSSELNVNALELDDSALYLCASSRRQPAYNSPLHFGNGTRLTVT.

The V gene is TRBV30, the J gene TRBJ1-6; 9 nucleotides align to TRBD1. This CDR3 region has 20 residues. V lost 1 base and J lost 4; bases outside the gene matches: 17. The germline V gene encodes CDR1 GTSNPN and CDR2 SVGIG (reference sequence). CDR3: CAWSAAPGTGNIFYNSPLHF. The CDR3 DNA reads as TGTGCCTGGAGTGCAGCGCCCGGGACAGGGAACATTTTTTATAATTCACCCCTCCACTTT.

The rearrangement links TRBV9 to TRBJ2-7; D gene ambiguous. The V gene's germline CDR1 is SGDLS and CDR2 YYNGEE. The ends were cut back, 0 bases at V and 2 bases at J, with 9 bases in the middle. The CDR3 has 14 amino acids. CDR3 protein: CASSVGLGTYEQYF. In DNA, the CDR3 is TGTGCCAGCAGCGTAGGTCTGGGTACCTACGAGCAGTACTTC.

CDR3 in DNA: TGTGCCAGCAGTGCGTGGTCGGGGGATTCACCCCTCCACTTT. This encodes CASSAWSGDSPLHF. The chain couples TRBV12-3 or TRBV12-4 to TRBJ1-6; TRBD1 is a possible D gene (5 bases). Deletions cut 5 bases from V and 8 bases from J, with 13 bases between. The CDR3 has 14 residues.

The chain uses TRBV6-2 or TRBV6-3 and TRBJ2-7; D uncertain. Trimming shortened V by 2 bases and J by 5 bases, and 13 bases separated the two germline ends. This CDR3 is built from 14 residues. Germline CDR1 reads MNHEY; CDR2 reads SVGEGT. The CDR3 DNA is TGTGCCAGCAGTTACGGCGGCCACGAAAACGAGCAGTACTTC. It encodes CASSYGGHENEQYF.

The gene calls are TRBV27 and TRBJ2-1; TRBD2 might be the D (6 bases). CDR1 is MNHEY, CDR2 SMNVEV, per germline (reference sequence). CDR3 length equals 13 residues. Trimming left V 6 bases short and J 4 bases short, with 10 bases between. Written as DNA, the CDR3 is TGTGCCAGCAGCTCGGGGGTTTACAATGAGCAGTTCTTC. Protein product: CASSSGVYNEQFF.

V is TRBV3-1 and J is TRBJ1-1; no clear D gene. Germline V gene data show CDR1 as LGHDT and CDR2 as YNNKEL (reference sequence). The CDR3 sequence is 18 residues long. Trimming stripped 0 bases from V and 4 bases from J, with 21 bases between. The CDR3 region is CASSQDRLWNMGSTEAFF. Here the CDR3 DNA reads TGTGCCAGCAGCCAAGATAGGCTTTGGAATATGGGTTCCACTGAAGCTTTCTTT.

The chain combines TRBV11-3 with TRBJ2-5; no definite D call. With 6 bases removed from V and 5 bases from J, the gap between germline ends came to 19 bases. This CDR3 contains 15 residues. Germline CDR1 and CDR2: SGHNT and YENEEA. CDR3 DNA: TGTGCCAGCAGTCATTTTTGGCGGATAGGTGAGACCCAGTACTTC. It specifies CASSHFWRIGETQYF.

The chain couples TRBV12-3 or TRBV12-4 to TRBJ2-1; 8 bases are a match to TRBD1. Losses at the gene ends were 5 bases for V and 3 bases for J; bases not matched to a gene: 6. The CDR3 is made up of 15 amino acids. CDR3 in amino acids: CASSQPTGGYNEQFF. CDR3 in DNA: TGTGCCAGCAGTCAACCTACAGGGGGCTACAATGAGCAGTTCTTC.